The entry below gives a single TCR beta chain sequence along with its context. As yet, its antigen is unknown. The CDR3 goes on 3 residues after the read ends, and that part is filled in from the germline J gene. This record belongs to a study of T cell clonality in common variable immunodeficiency. Study-level results: What drives increased CVID clonality needs T cell subpopulation sequencing. In common variable immunodeficiency, TCR beta chains reportedly carried fewer deletions and N-nucleotide insertions. Links between repertoire features and CVID complications were heterogeneity-limited. Compared with controls, CVID subjects had fewer shared TCRbeta clones.

Germline V gene sequence: CDR1 LNHDA, CDR2 SQIVND (reference sequence). The CDR3 sequence is 16 residues long. The ends were cut back, 5 bases at V and 0 bases at J, with 14 bases in the middle. Patients had low serum IgG, IgA and/or IgM and specific antibody deficiency. Produced via immunoSEQ multiplex PCR; TCRdb's table is partial and in-frame only. The sample contains roughly 40,000 clones, none of them singletons. Sequencing input: peripheral blood mononuclear cells. This sequence joins TRBV19 and TRBJ1-5; D might be TRBD1 (5 bases). This receptor was taken from a human donor with common variable immunodeficiency. The DNA read from the CDR3 is TGTGCCAGTAGTGATGAAAGGGGCCTTAGCAATCAGCCC. Translation gives CASSDERGLSNQP. The full-length CDR3 reads as CASSDERGLSNQPQHF.